The 24 T cell receptor beta chains given below trace back to one sample, sequenced in a study of cytomegalovirus exposure and HLA in healthy donors. 13 Jbeta primers and 60 Vbeta primers were used for the PCR. Using immunoSEQ multiplex PCR, the repertoire was profiled, and TCRdb retains in-frame clones only, with some absent. The sample contains some 120,000 clones, about 78% of which appear only once. The sample taken for sequencing was PBMCs. The receptors were sampled from a woman aged 40-49 years in good health and CMV-seropositive.

In DNA, the CDR3 is TGTGCCAGCAGCTTGCCAGGGTCGAATGGCTACACCTTC. Translating gives CASSLPGSNGYTF. This chain uses TRBV5-4 with TRBJ1-2; TRBD1 might be the D (5 bases). This CDR3 is 13 amino acids long. Germline V gives CDR1 SGHNT, CDR2 YYREEE (reference sequence). The V and J ends lost 1 base and 6 bases respectively, with 10 bases between them. The full variable domain, in which reference TRBV5-4 and TRBJ1-2 provide the parts outside the CDR3, is ETGVTQSPTHLIKTRGQQVTLRCSSQSGHNTVSWYQQALGQGPQFIFQYYREEENGRGNFPPRFSGLQFPNYSSELNVNALELDDSALYLCASSLPGSNGYTFGSGTRLTVV.

The chain carries TRBV18 and TRBJ1-2, with D perhaps matching TRBD1 (6 bases). Between the trimmed V and J ends, which lost 2 bases and 8 bases, there was a span of 12 bases. This CDR3 is 13 amino acids long. The germline gives CDR1 KGHSH, CDR2 LQKENI. The CDR3 region is CASSPFTGRGYTF. CDR3 coding DNA: TGTGCCAGCTCACCATTCACAGGGAGAGGCTACACCTTC.

The chain carries TRBV6-5 and TRBJ2-5; possibly TRBD1 for D (6 bases). The V end was cut by 2 bases, the J end by 5 bases, with 12 bases between. This CDR3 is built from 14 residues. The germline CDR1 and CDR2 sequences are MNHEY and SVGAGI. The CDR3 DNA is TGTGCCAGCAGTTACCCCGGGCAGGGGGAGACCCAGTACTTC. Translated: CASSYPGQGETQYF.

The chain carries TRBV6-1 and TRBJ1-1; 8 nucleotides agree with TRBD1. Germline loops: CDR1 MNHNS, CDR2 SASEGT. This CDR3 has 13 amino acids. V dropped 5 bases and J dropped 4; count of bases not matched to a gene: 3. The CDR3 region has the DNA TGTGCCAGCAGTATTGACAGGGGCACTGAAGCTTTCTTT. Its protein is CASSIDRGTEAFF.

The rearrangement links TRBV19 to TRBJ1-4; perhaps TRBD1 as D (5 bases). V gave up 3 bases and J gave up 8 bases, with 13 bases separating them. CDR1 and CDR2 (germline): LNHDA, SQIVND (reference sequence). CDR3 length equals 14 residues. The CDR3 sequence is CASSIVREGEKLFF. The CDR3 DNA sequence: TGTGCCAGTAGTATCGTCAGGGAGGGGGAAAAACTGTTTTTT.

V usage is TRBV11-2 and J usage is TRBJ1-2, with TRBD1 identical over 9 bases. Looked up from germline, CDR1 is SGHAT and CDR2 is FQNNGV. The CDR3 runs to 17 residues. V gave up 4 bases and J gave up 3 bases; unmatched junction bases: 12. CDR3 in DNA: TGTGCCAGCAGCTCCACATTACCGGGACAGGGACACTATGGCTACACCTTC. It is translated as CASSSTLPGQGHYGYTF.

The chain combines TRBV5-4 with TRBJ1-2, with TRBD1 matching over 7 bases. V shed 5 bases, J shed 14 bases, and the junction held 21 bases outside the gene matches. This CDR3 is built from 15 residues. Germline CDR1 reads SGHNT; CDR2 reads YYREEE (reference sequence). In nucleotides, the CDR3 is TGTGCCAGCAGTCCCCCTTCCGGGACAGACCTGGATCGGACCTTC. Amino acids: CASSPPSGTDLDRTF.

The chain couples TRBV20-1 to TRBJ1-1; D ambiguous. The CDR3 covers 11 residues. Germline lookup yields CDR1 DFQATT and CDR2 SNEGSKA (reference sequence). The CDR3, as DNA: TGCAGGGGCTGGATGAACACTGAAGCTTTCTTT. Amino acids: CRGWMNTEAFF.

The table lists this clone with a count of one. The CDR3: CSADLAETQYF. The CDR3 DNA reads TGCAGTGCTGATCTCGCGGAGACCCAGTACTTC. This chain joins TRBV20-1 and TRBJ2-5; D gene unclear. This CDR3 has 11 amino acids. Trimming cost V 5 bases and J 5 bases, with 9 bases left between them. Germline V gene lookup returns CDR1 DFQATT and CDR2 SNEGSKA (reference sequence).

The V call is TRBV4-1, the J call TRBJ2-2, with 9 bases fitting TRBD1. The V gene's germline CDR1 is MGHRA and CDR2 YSYEKL. Trimming removed 5 bases from V and 1 base from J; junction bases left unmatched: 11. The CDR3 consists of 18 residues. The CDR3 protein is CASSFRFGTGLNTGELFF. CDR3 DNA sequence: TGCGCCAGCAGCTTCCGTTTTGGGACAGGGCTGAACACCGGGGAGCTGTTTTTT.

The chain uses TRBV10-2 and TRBJ2-5; the match to TRBD1 covers 9 bases. V shed 2 bases, J shed 1 base, and the junction held 5 bases outside the gene matches. CDR1 and CDR2 from the germline V gene are WSHSY and SAAADI. The CDR3 has 16 amino acids. The DNA for the CDR3 is TGCGCCAGCAGTGAGCGAGGACAGGGGACCCAAGAGACCCAGTACTTC. Amino acid sequence: CASSERGQGTQETQYF.

The CDR3 loop reads CASSRRSGANTGELFF. CDR3 bases: TGTGCCAGCAGCAGGCGTAGCGGGGCTAACACCGGGGAGCTGTTTTTT. V usage is TRBV11-3 and J usage is TRBJ2-2; TRBD2 agrees at 8 bases. V was clipped by 5 bases and J by 2 bases; unmatched bases: 7. Germline CDR1 reads SGHNT; CDR2 reads YENEEA. The CDR3 sequence is 16 residues long.

The chain is built from TRBV7-8 and TRBJ2-5; D ambiguous. Trimming removed 8 bases from V and 5 bases from J, with 3 bases in between. CDR3 size: 9 residues. Per germline, CDR1 SGHVS and CDR2 FQNEAQ. CDR3: CASGETQYF. The CDR3 DNA is TGTGCCAGCGGCGAGACCCAGTACTTC. The full variable domain, in which reference TRBV7-8 and TRBJ2-5 provide the parts outside the CDR3, is GAGVSQSPRYKVAKRGQDVALRCDPISGHVSLFWYQQALGQGPEFLTYFQNEAQLDKSGLPSDRFFAERPEGSVSTLKIQRTQQEDSAVYLCASGETQYFGPGTRLLVL.

V usage is TRBV5-1 and J usage is TRBJ2-7, with no clear D. The ends were cut back, 3 bases at V and 6 bases at J, with 19 bases in the middle. Germline lookup yields CDR1 SGHRS and CDR2 YFSETQ. This CDR3 contains 15 residues. CDR3 region: CASSSQTASGFEQYF. The DNA for the CDR3 is TGCGCCAGCAGCTCCCAGACTGCGAGTGGCTTCGAGCAGTACTTC.

The rearrangement uses TRBV19 and TRBJ1-2, with D possibly matching TRBD1 (5 bases). Germline V gene data show CDR1 as LNHDA and CDR2 as SQIVND (reference sequence). The CDR3 loop spans 13 amino acids. V lost 4 bases and J lost 2, with 8 bases in between. The CDR3 DNA reads as TGTGCCAGTAGTACAGGGCTGAACTATGGCTACACCTTC. The encoded protein is CASSTGLNYGYTF.

This clone was counted a few times. The chain couples TRBV25-1 to TRBJ2-7; maybe TRBD1 (6 bases). This CDR3 is built from 15 residues. Germline CDR1 MGHDK, CDR2 SYGVNS. V dropped 2 bases and J dropped 3 bases, with 14 bases sitting between them. CDR3 bases: TGTGCCAGCAGTGAAACTAGTCAGGGGATCTACGAGCAGTACTTC. It codes for CASSETSQGIYEQYF.

V usage is TRBV5-1 and J usage is TRBJ1-4; a possible D gene is TRBD1 (5 bases). This CDR3 comprises 16 residues. Germline assignment: CDR1 SGHRS and CDR2 YFSETQ. V gave up 3 bases and J gave up 7 bases, with 19 bases separating them. DNA of the CDR3: TGCGCCAGCAGCTGGGGGGGATACCCTGACGGTGAAAAACTGTTTTTT. This gives the protein CASSWGGYPDGEKLFF.

This sequence joins TRBV7-9 and TRBJ1-2, with D possibly matching TRBD1 (5 bases). This CDR3 is 13 amino acids long. Trimming pared 6 bases from V and 4 bases from J, leaving 12 bases between. Germline V gives CDR1 SEHNR, CDR2 FQNEAQ (reference sequence). The CDR3 region is CASRPVGAYGYTF. Here the CDR3 DNA reads TGTGCCAGCAGGCCTGTAGGGGCCTATGGCTACACCTTC.

This clone occurred a few times. In the same sample, other DNA sequences code for this CDR3. This chain joins TRBV4-3 and TRBJ1-1; D is uncertain. Germline V lookup: CDR1 LGHNA, CDR2 YSLEER. V lost 0 bases and J 1 base, leaving 3 bases between the germline ends. The CDR3 runs 13 residues. The CDR3 sequence: CASSQDRNTEAFF. For the CDR3, the DNA is TGCGCCAGCAGCCAAGACAGGAACACTGAAGCTTTCTTT.

The genes are TRBV7-2 and TRBJ1-2, with D possibly TRBD1 on 5 matching bases. The V and J ends lost 5 bases and 8 bases respectively, with 12 bases between them. Germline CDR1 SGHTA, CDR2 FQGNSA. The CDR3 covers 12 residues. The CDR3, as DNA: TGTGCCAGCAGCCACCTTAGGGGCGGCTACACCTTC. Amino acids: CASSHLRGGYTF.

The genes are TRBV2 and TRBJ2-5; TRBD2 aligns across 13 bases. The junction had 4 bases not matched to a gene; V was cut back by 7 bases and J by 2 bases. Germline loops: CDR1 SNHLY, CDR2 FYNNEI. The CDR3 extends over 15 amino acids. CDR3: CASTLLAGGQETQYF. The CDR3, as DNA: TGTGCCAGCACCCTACTAGCGGGGGGGCAAGAGACCCAGTACTTC.

V and J are TRBV2 and TRBJ1-2; a possible D gene is TRBD1 (5 bases). The CDR3 consists of 13 residues. Germline V gene sequence: CDR1 SNHLY, CDR2 FYNNEI. Trimming took 8 bases from V and 2 from J, leaving 12 bases between them. CDR3 sequence (DNA): TGTGCCAGCGTTGGGGGAGGCAACTATGGCTACACCTTC. This encodes CASVGGGNYGYTF.

The chain links TRBV4-3 to TRBJ2-1, with 9 bases aligning to TRBD2. The CDR3 has 16 amino acids. Germline trimming cut 0 bases from V and 6 bases from J; bases unmatched to any gene: 6. Germline loops: CDR1 LGHNA, CDR2 YSLEER. The CDR3 DNA sequence: TGCGCCAGCAGCCAAGATATAGCGGGGGCGGGCAATGAGCAGTTCTTC. This encodes CASSQDIAGAGNEQFF.

This sequence joins TRBV10-3 and TRBJ1-1, with 7 bases matching TRBD1. The CDR3 consists of 16 residues. The V gene's germline CDR1 is ENHRY and CDR2 SYGVKD. J gave up 5 bases and V 0 bases, and 9 bases lay outside the gene matches. The CDR3 coding sequence is TGTGCCATCAGTGAGTCGAATGTCAGGGGGAGGACTGAAGCTTTCTTT. Protein: CAISESNVRGRTEAFF.